One T cell receptor beta chain is described in this entry. The data are from a study of blood T cell repertoires in COVID-19. At the level of the study: All recovered Cohort 3 donors got two negative PCRs, got clearance, or saw symptom resolution.

CDR3 size: 16 residues. The ends were cut back, 1 base at V and 14 bases at J, with 21 bases in the middle. Germline-derived CDR1 and CDR2 are SGHVS and FQNEAQ. Repertoires were generated with immunoSEQ multiplex PCR, while TCRdb's copy carries only in-frame clones and drops some. Found here are 200,000 to 250,000 clones, 86% of them singletons; the top ten hold about 3.1%. The study recruited people aged about 18 to 90 years across 20 to 30 US areas. Self-reported history from a screening survey and questionnaire set each donor's cohort. The rearrangement links TRBV7-8 to TRBJ1-6, with D possibly TRBD1 on 6 matching bases. The receptor's source is a woman in her 50s in a cohort exposed to, infected with or recovered from COVID-19 (not recorded which). Sequencing used PBMCs or T cells enriched from blood (not recorded which). DNA for the CDR3: TGTGCCAGCAGCTTAGGGGTTGGGACACCCTTCAACACCCTCCACTTT. Its translation is CASSLGVGTPFNTLHF. The full variable domain, rest sourced from reference TRBV7-8 and TRBJ1-6, is GAGVSQSPRYKVAKRGQDVALRCDPISGHVSLFWYQQALGQGPEFLTYFQNEAQLDKSGLPSDRFFAERPEGSVSTLKIQRTQQEDSAVYLCASSLGVGTPFNTLHFGNGTRLTVT.